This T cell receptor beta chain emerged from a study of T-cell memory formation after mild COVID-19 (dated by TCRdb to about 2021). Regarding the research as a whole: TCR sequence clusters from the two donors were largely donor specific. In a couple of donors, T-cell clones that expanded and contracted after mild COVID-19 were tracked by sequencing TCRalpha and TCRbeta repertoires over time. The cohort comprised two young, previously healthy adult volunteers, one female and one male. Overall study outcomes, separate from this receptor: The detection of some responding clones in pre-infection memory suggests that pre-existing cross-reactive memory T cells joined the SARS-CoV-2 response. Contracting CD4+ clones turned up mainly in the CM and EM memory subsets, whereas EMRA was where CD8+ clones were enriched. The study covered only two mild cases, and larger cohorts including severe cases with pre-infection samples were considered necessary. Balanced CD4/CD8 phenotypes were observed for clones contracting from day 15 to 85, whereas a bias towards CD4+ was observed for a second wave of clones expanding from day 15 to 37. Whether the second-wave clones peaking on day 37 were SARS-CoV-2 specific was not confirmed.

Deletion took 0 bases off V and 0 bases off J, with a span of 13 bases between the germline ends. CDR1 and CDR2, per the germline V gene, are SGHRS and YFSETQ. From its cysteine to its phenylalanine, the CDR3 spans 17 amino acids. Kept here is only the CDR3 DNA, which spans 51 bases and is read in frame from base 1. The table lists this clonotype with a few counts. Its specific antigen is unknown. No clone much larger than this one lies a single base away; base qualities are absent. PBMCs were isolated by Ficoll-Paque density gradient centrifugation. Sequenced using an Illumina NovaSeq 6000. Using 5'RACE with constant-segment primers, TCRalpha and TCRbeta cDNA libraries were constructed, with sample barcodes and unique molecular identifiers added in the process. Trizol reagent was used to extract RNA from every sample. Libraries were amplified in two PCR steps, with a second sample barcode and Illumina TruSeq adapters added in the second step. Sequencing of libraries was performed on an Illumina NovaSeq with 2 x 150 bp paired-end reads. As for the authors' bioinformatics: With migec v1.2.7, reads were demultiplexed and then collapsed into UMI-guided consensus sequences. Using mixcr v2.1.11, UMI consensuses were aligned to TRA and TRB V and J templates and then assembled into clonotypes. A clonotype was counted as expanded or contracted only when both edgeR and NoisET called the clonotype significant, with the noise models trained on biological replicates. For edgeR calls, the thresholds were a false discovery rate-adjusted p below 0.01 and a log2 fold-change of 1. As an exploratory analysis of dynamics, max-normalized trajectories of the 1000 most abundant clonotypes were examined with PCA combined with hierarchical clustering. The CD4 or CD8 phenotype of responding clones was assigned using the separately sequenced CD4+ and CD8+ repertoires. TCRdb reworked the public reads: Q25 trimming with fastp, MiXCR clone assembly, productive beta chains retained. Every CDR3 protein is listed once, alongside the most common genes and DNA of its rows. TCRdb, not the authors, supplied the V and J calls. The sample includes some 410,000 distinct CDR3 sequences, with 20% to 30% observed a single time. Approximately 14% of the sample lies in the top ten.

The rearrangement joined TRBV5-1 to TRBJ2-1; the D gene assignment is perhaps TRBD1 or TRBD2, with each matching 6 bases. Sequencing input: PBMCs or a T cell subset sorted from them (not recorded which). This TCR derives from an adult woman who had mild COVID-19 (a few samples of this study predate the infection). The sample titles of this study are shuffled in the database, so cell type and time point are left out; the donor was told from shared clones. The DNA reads TGCGCCAGCAGCTTGGAACCCGGGGGCAGCTCCTACAATGAGCAGTTCTTC. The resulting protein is CASSLEPGGSSYNEQFF.